This is a list of T cell receptor beta chains from one sample in a study of shared clonotypes between healthy human individuals. Clones were sequenced by immunoSEQ multiplex PCR, and TCRdb holds only the in-frame ones, with some missing. The data contain millions of clones, about 92% of them seen just once; the ten biggest clones take up roughly 1.7%. Source material: naive CD8+ T cells from PBMCs. The source of these receptors is a young man in good health. Some clones in this sample may be carry-over from other donors' samples. CDR3s include the opening cysteine and the closing phenylalanine or tryptophan. D genes are given only for firm matches. Rows may omit the clone size; those that give it use once, few, many or a size class.

v_gene,j_gene,d_gene,abundance,CDR3aa,CDR3nt
TRBV10-1,TRBJ2-2,NA,NA,CASSESTTGELFF,TGCGCCAGCAGTGAGTCGACCACCGGGGAGCTGTTTTTT
TRBV19,TRBJ1-1,NA,few,CASSIMGTEAFF,TGTGCCAGTAGTATCATGGGCACTGAAGCTTTCTTT
TRBV28,TRBJ2-1,TRBD2,NA,CASSRTSGPYNEQFF,TGTGCCAGCAGTAGGACTAGCGGGCCCTACAATGAGCAGTTCTTC
TRBV7-9,TRBJ2-7,TRBD1,NA,CASSSGQVPYEQYF,TGTGCCAGCAGCTCGGGACAGGTCCCCTACGAGCAGTACTTC
TRBV19,TRBJ2-7,TRBD2,NA,CASSRRLAGEIEQYF,TGTGCCAGTAGTCGACGTTTGGCGGGAGAAATCGAGCAGTACTTC
TRBV6-5,TRBJ2-7,NA,once,CASSYSPAEPSYEQYF,TGTGCCAGCAGTTACTCCCCGGCGGAGCCTTCCTACGAGCAGTACTTC
TRBV29-1,TRBJ2-7,NA,NA,CSVVTGLREQYF,TGCAGCGTTGTAACCGGGCTCCGCGAGCAGTACTTC
TRBV11-3,TRBJ2-7,TRBD1,NA,CASSLETGDYEQYF,TGTGCCAGCAGCTTAGAAACAGGGGACTACGAGCAGTACTTC
TRBV29-1,TRBJ2-1,NA,NA,CSAAGVSYNEQFF,TGCAGCGCAGCGGGTGTATCCTACAATGAGCAGTTCTTC
TRBV6-1,TRBJ2-7,NA,NA,CASSEARGYEQYF,TGTGCCAGCAGTGAAGCACGAGGCTACGAGCAGTACTTC
TRBV27,TRBJ1-1,NA,NA,CACWGSLNTEAFF,TGTGCCTGTTGGGGCAGCCTGAACACTGAAGCTTTCTTT